The rows below give T cell receptor beta chains drawn from one sample of a study of T cell responses to AZD1222 COVID-19 vaccine. Method: immunoSEQ multiplex PCR; TCRdb's copy keeps in-frame clones and lacks some. In the table there are roughly 180,000 clones, 90% to 95% of which are singletons. Specimen: peripheral blood, collected 28 days after the second AZD1222 dose. These receptors were obtained from an adult who received the AZD1222 COVID-19 vaccine. Each CDR3 is given with its conserved first and last residue. The D gene is left open where the match is weak. The size entry is marked missing in some rows and otherwise reads once, few, many or a size class.

>TRBJ1-1|TRBV12-3/TRBV12-4|-|11|TRBD1
CASSQDREAFF
TGTGCCAGCAGCCAGGACAGGGAAGCTTTCTTT
>TRBJ2-7|TRBV19|-|14|-
CASSRQGGPYEQYF
TGTGCCAGTAGTAGACAGGGAGGTCCCTACGAGCAGTACTTC
>TRBJ2-2|TRBV7-3|-|14|-
CASSLGQNTGELFF
TGTGCCAGCAGCCTCGGACAGAACACCGGGGAGCTGTTTTTT
>TRBJ1-1|TRBV30|-|12|TRBD1
CAWGQENTEAFF
TGTGCCTGGGGACAGGAGAACACTGAAGCTTTCTTT
>TRBJ2-7|TRBV7-8|once|11|-
CASSPSYEQYF
TGTGCCAGCAGTCCCTCTTACGAGCAGTACTTC
>TRBJ1-1|TRBV30|-|14|-
CAWSVGQRNTEAFF
TGTGCCTGGAGTGTAGGGCAGAGGAACACTGAAGCTTTCTTT
>TRBJ2-5|TRBV12-5|-|14|-
CASGQGGPVETQYF
TGTGCTAGTGGCCAGGGGGGGCCAGTAGAGACCCAGTACTTC
>TRBJ1-5|TRBV9|-|16|TRBD1
CASTVKGGGKNQPQHF
TGTGCCAGCACCGTCAAGGGAGGGGGCAAGAATCAGCCCCAGCATTTT
>TRBJ2-1|TRBV10-3|-|15|TRBD2
CAISPGLALLNEQFF
TGTGCCATCAGCCCGGGACTAGCGCTTTTGAATGAGCAGTTCTTC
>TRBJ1-2|TRBV3-1/TRBV3-2|-|18|TRBD1
CASSQGDRGLSANYGYTF
TGTGCCAGCAGCCAAGGGGACAGGGGTTTATCGGCTAACTATGGCTACACCTTC
>TRBJ1-2|TRBV19|-|13|TRBD1
CATVGQSNYGYTF
TGTGCCACCGTGGGACAGTCCAACTATGGCTACACCTTC
>TRBJ1-6|TRBV3-1/TRBV3-2|-|17|-
CASSQETHRGINSPLHF
TGTGCCAGCAGCCAAGAAACACACAGAGGAATTAATTCACCCCTCCACTTT
>TRBJ2-7|TRBV19|-|15|TRBD2
CASSIDWGGIYEQYF
TGTGCCAGTAGTATAGACTGGGGGGGGATCTACGAGCAGTACTTC
>TRBJ2-7|TRBV20-1|-|11|-
CSHRVGHEQYF
TGCAGTCATAGGGTGGGGCACGAGCAGTACTTC
>TRBJ1-5|TRBV15|-|17|TRBD1
CATSRGDRGSRYQPQHF
TGTGCCACCAGCAGGGGGGACAGGGGTTCCCGCTATCAGCCCCAGCATTTT
>TRBJ1-3|TRBV29-1|-|12|-
CSVKGNRNTIYF
TGCAGCGTTAAGGGTAACCGAAACACCATATATTTT
>TRBJ2-5|TRBV4-2|-|14|-
CASSQSYGEETQYF
TGTGCCAGCAGCCAATCCTACGGAGAGGAGACCCAGTACTTC
>TRBJ2-1|TRBV6-1|-|15|-
CASSEEAGGGNEQFF
TGTGCCAGCAGTGAAGAGGCAGGGGGGGGCAATGAGCAGTTCTTC
>TRBJ2-5|TRBV30|-|14|TRBD2
CAWSKGSGARTQYF
TGTGCCTGGAGTAAGGGTAGCGGGGCGCGGACCCAGTACTTC
>TRBJ1-6|TRBV27|-|12|-
CASSLFPPPLHF
TGTGCCAGCAGTTTATTCCCGCCACCCCTCCACTTT
>TRBJ1-2|TRBV12-3/TRBV12-4|-|13|TRBD1
CASSLRDRSPYTF
TGTGCCAGCAGTTTAAGGGACAGGTCTCCCTACACCTTC
>TRBJ2-5|TRBV7-9|once|11|-
CASSLIETQYF
TGTGCCAGCAGCTTAATAGAGACCCAGTACTTC
>TRBJ2-3|TRBV7-3|-|15|TRBD1
CASSFGDSLTDTQYF
TGTGCCAGCAGCTTTGGGGACAGCCTCACAGATACGCAGTATTTT
>TRBJ1-5|TRBV12-2|-|16|-
CASLAGGTYPYQPQHF
TGTGCAAGTCTCGCCGGGGGTACATACCCTTATCAGCCCCAGCATTTT
>TRBJ2-3|TRBV2|-|15|TRBD2
CASSQLAVSTDTQYF
TGTGCCAGCAGTCAACTAGCGGTTAGCACAGATACGCAGTATTTT